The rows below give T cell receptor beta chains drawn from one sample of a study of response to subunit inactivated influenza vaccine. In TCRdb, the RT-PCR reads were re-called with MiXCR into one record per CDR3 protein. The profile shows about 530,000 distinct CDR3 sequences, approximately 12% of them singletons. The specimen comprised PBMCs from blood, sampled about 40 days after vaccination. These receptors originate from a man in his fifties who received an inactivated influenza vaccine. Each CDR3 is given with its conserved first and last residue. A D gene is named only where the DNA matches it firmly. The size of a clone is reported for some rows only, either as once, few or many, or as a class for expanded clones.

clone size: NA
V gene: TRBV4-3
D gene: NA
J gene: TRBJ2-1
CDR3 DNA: TGCGCCAGCAGCCAAGTAGACTCGCTTGGCAATGAGCAGTTCTTC
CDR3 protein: CASSQVDSLGNEQFF

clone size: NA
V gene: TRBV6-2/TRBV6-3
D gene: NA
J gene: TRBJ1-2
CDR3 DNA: TGTGCCAGCAGTTACTCGGGACCTACTAACTATGGCTACACCTTC
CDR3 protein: CASSYSGPTNYGYTF

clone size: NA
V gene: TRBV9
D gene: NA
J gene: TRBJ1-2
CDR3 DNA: TGTGCCAGCAGCGGGGGGATCGGGGGCTACACCTTC
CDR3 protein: CASSGGIGGYTF

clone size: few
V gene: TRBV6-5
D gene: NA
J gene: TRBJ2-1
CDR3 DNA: TGTGCCAGCAGTTCCCCCCTAGCCTATGAGCAGTTCTTC
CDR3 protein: CASSSPLAYEQFF

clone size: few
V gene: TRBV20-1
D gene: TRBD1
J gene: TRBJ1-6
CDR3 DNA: TGCAGTGCTAGAGTAAAGGGACAGGGAAACTCACCCCTCCACTTT
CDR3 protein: CSARVKGQGNSPLHF

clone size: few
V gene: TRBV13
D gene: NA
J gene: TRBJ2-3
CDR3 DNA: TGTGCCAGCAGCCCCCCATGGGGAACAATATTCACAGATACGCAGTATTTT
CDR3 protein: CASSPPWGTIFTDTQYF

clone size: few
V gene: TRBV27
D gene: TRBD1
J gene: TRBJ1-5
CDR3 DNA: TGTGCCAGCAGTCAAAACAGGGGGCCCCAGCCCCAGCATTTT
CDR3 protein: CASSQNRGPQPQHF

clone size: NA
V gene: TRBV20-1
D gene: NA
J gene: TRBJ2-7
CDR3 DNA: TGCAGTGCTAGAGATTCTGGTACTCGGGAGCAGTACTTC
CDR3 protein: CSARDSGTREQYF

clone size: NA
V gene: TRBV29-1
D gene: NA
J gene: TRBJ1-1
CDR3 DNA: TGCAGCGTTCTAGACACTGAAGCTTTCTTT
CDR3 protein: CSVLDTEAFF

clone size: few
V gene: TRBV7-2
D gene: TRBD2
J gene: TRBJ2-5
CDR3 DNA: TGTGCCAGCAGTTCGGGACTAGCGGGGTGGGAGACCCAGTACTTC
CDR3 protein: CASSSGLAGWETQYF

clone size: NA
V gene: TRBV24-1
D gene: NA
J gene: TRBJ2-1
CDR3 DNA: TGTGCCACCAGCGCAGGGGGTGTGGGAGGGTTGAATGAGCAGTTCTTC
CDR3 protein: CATSAGGVGGLNEQFF

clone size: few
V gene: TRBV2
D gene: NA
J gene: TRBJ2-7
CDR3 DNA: TGTGCCAGCAGAAACAGGGCGACCTACGAGCAGTACTTC
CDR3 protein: CASRNRATYEQYF

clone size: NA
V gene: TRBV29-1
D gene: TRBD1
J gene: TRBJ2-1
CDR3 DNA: TGCAGCGTCCAAACAGGGGAGAGTGAGCAGTTCTTC
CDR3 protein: CSVQTGESEQFF

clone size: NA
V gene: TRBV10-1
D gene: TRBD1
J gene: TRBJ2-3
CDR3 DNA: TGCGCCAGCCAAGCCCCGGGACAGGGCACAGATACGCAGTATTTT
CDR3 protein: CASQAPGQGTDTQYF

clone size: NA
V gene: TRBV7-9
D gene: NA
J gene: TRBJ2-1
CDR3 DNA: TGTGCCAGCAGCTTAGGAGGTAGCCGTGTCGCTGAGCAGTTCTTC
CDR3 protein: CASSLGGSRVAEQFF

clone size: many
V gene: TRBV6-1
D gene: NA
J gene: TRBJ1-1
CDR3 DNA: TGTGCCAGCAGGGGGGGCGGGAGTACTGAAGCTTTCTTT
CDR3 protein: CASRGGGSTEAFF

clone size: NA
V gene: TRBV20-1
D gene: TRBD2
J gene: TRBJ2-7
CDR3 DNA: TGCAGTGCTTCTAGCGGAGAAGCCTACGAGCAGTACTTC
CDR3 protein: CSASSGEAYEQYF

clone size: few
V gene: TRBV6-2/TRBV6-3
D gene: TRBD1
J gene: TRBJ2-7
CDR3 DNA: TGTGCCAGCAGTTCCGCATACAGGGGAGACTACGAGCAGTACTTC
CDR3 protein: CASSSAYRGDYEQYF